The sequence of this T cell receptor (beta chain) was determined in a study of T cells in Graves' hyperthyroidism and ophthalmopathy. Overall study: Sampling of peripheral blood happened at initial diagnosis, prior to any treatment.

Germline lookup yields CDR1 MNHNS and CDR2 SASEGT. CDR3 length: 15 residues. Unmatched junction bases numbered 11, after V lost 7 bases and J lost 4 bases. The CDR3 regions of TCR beta were amplified from RNA transcripts. TCR CDR3 underwent first-round RT-PCR with the HTBI primer set. From the multiplex PCR reads, TCRdb called clonotypes with MiXCR, one entry per CDR3 protein. The sample includes 300,000 to 400,000 distinct CDR3 sequences, around 23% of them seen just once. A note on this clonotype: What it recognizes is unknown.

Study results and limitations: Blood also showed most of the thyroid clonotypes that were expanded above 0.001.

A lack of ophthalmopathy progression within 18 months defined stable Graves' hyperthyroidism. The specimen sequenced was blood. The rearrangement links TRBV6-1 to TRBJ1-2; 8 nucleotides align to TRBD1. The receptor's source is a woman aged 45-60 years with Graves' hyperthyroidism. The CDR3 sequence: CASTNRQGRAYGYTF. In DNA form, the CDR3 reads TGTGCCAGCACTAACCGACAGGGGAGAGCCTATGGCTACACCTTC.